This TCR beta chain was documented in a study of cytomegalovirus exposure and HLA in healthy donors. General study findings and limits: Investigators reported over 150 TCR beta chains as tied to cytomegalovirus. Trimming of TCR beta V- and J-genes showed a link, identified in a later analysis, to a missense DCLRE1C variant.

From germline, CDR1 is MNHNS and CDR2 SASEGT. The V gene lost 4 bases and the J gene lost 2 bases, with 11 bases spanning the gap. The CDR3 is made up of 14 amino acids. Primers included in the PCR were 60 Vbeta and 13 Jbeta primers. Clones were read by immunoSEQ multiplex PCR, and TCRdb kept only the in-frame ones, dropping some. The sample carries around 78,000 clones, around 58% recorded once. This clone occurred a few times. What it binds is unknown. Sample: PBMCs. V gene TRBV6-1 combines with J gene TRBJ1-1; D not certain. This clonotype originated in a man aged 25-45 years in good health and CMV-seropositive. The CDR3, as DNA: TGTGCCAGCAGTGTAGAGGGATTAAACACTGAAGCTTTCTTT. Its translation is CASSVEGLNTEAFF.